Listed here are 9 T cell receptor beta chains from one sample, sequenced in a study of Ad26.COV2.S vaccination and SARS-CoV-2 variants. TCRdb's table, derived via immunoSEQ multiplex PCR, lists solely in-frame clones and lacks some. Of more than 300,000 clones listed, around 90% were seen once; the top ten hold 6.4%. Documented treatment: some 20 received Ad26.COV2.S at low or high dose, single or two shots; about 5 received placebo; per-sample allocation not given. At day 63 after the first vaccine or placebo injection, samples were drawn. The specimen was peripheral blood, collected in a trial of Ad26.COV2.S vaccine versus placebo. Receptors originate from a person aged 18-65 years who received the Ad26.COV2.S COVID-19 vaccine or a placebo.

This sequence joins TRBV13 and TRBJ2-3; TRBD1 agrees at 8 bases. Unmatched junction bases numbered 4, after V lost 5 bases and J lost 0 bases. This CDR3 spans 15 amino acids. Per germline, CDR1 PRHDT and CDR2 FYEKMQ (reference sequence). CDR3 region: CASSPRTGSTDTQYF. CDR3 in DNA: TGTGCCAGCAGCCCCCGGACAGGGAGCACAGATACGCAGTATTTT.

The chain couples TRBV5-6 to TRBJ2-1; D uncertain. Trimming took off 3 bases at V and 8 bases at J, with 9 bases between the two ends. CDR3 length equals 12 residues. The germline V gene has CDR1 SGHDT and CDR2 YYEEEE. The CDR3 sequence: CASSWNVDEQFF. In nucleotides, the CDR3 is TGTGCCAGCAGCTGGAACGTCGATGAGCAGTTCTTC.

This sequence joins TRBV7-9 and TRBJ2-1; TRBD2 matches 10 bases. J was trimmed by 5 bases and V by 2 bases; bases with no gene match: 0. The V gene's germline CDR1 is SEHNR and CDR2 FQNEAQ (reference sequence). CDR3 size: 14 residues. The CDR3 nucleotides are TGTGCCAGCAGCTTACTAGCGGGGGACAATGAGCAGTTCTTC. Protein: CASSLLAGDNEQFF.

The rearrangement joins TRBV4-2 to TRBJ2-7; D possibly corresponds to TRBD1 (5 bases). The CDR3 spans 15 residues. Germline V gives CDR1 LGHNA, CDR2 YNFKEQ. With 1 base removed from V and 5 bases from J, the gap between germline ends came to 15 bases. The CDR3 sequence is CASSQATGPGDEQYF. The CDR3 nucleotides read TGTGCCAGCAGCCAAGCCACAGGCCCTGGGGACGAGCAGTACTTC.

This chain uses TRBV30 with TRBJ2-7, with 8 bases matching TRBD2. Germline CDR1 reads GTSNPN; CDR2 reads SVGIG (reference sequence). The CDR3 runs 15 residues. J gave up 0 bases and V 1 base, and 5 bases lay outside the gene matches. The CDR3 nucleotides read TGTGCCTGGAGTGGGGTAGCGGGGAGCTCCTACGAGCAGTACTTC. Protein: CAWSGVAGSSYEQYF.

The chain employs TRBV19 and TRBJ2-7, with TRBD1 identical over 10 bases. The J segment lost 3 bases and the V segment lost 6 bases, leaving 5 bases of the junction unmatched. The CDR3 length is 14 residues. Germline V CDR1 and CDR2: LNHDA, SQIVND (reference sequence). In DNA form, the CDR3 reads TGTGCCAGTAGACGGGACAGGGGCGACTACGAGCAGTACTTC. This translates into CASRRDRGDYEQYF. Complete variable domain (other parts from reference TRBV19 and TRBJ2-7): DGGITQSPKYLFRKEGQNVTLSCEQNLNHDAMYWYRQDPGQGLRLIYYSQIVNDFQKGDIAEGYSVSREKKESFPLTVTSAQKNPTAFYLCASRRDRGDYEQYFGPGTRLTVT.

The genes are TRBV6-2 or TRBV6-3 and TRBJ1-3; D call uncertain. Trimming took 2 bases from V and 4 from J, leaving 9 bases between them. The CDR3 is 14 amino acids. Germline V gene sequence: CDR1 MNHEY, CDR2 SVGEGT. CDR3 sequence: CASSYRTGGNTIYF. The CDR3 DNA follows: TGTGCCAGCAGTTACCGGACGGGGGGAAACACCATATATTTT.

Concerning this clone itself: Other DNA sequences from this sample encode an identical CDR3 as well. This chain links TRBV12-3 or TRBV12-4 with TRBJ1-3; D is uncertain. Deletions cut 3 bases from V and 4 bases from J, with 7 bases between. The CDR3 extends over 13 amino acids. CDR3 bases: TGTGCCAGCAGTTTGGGAGGCGGAAACACCATATATTTT. Protein sequence: CASSLGGGNTIYF.

This chain links TRBV3-1 (or the pseudogene TRBV3-2) with TRBJ2-5, with 7 bases matching TRBD2. CDR3 length equals 13 residues. The V and J ends lost 8 bases and 1 base, in that order; junction bases with no gene match: 4. Per the germline V gene, CDR1 is LGHDT and CDR2 is YNNKEL (reference sequence). CDR3 loop: CASRLAAQETQYF. The DNA of the CDR3 is TGTGCCAGCCGGCTAGCGGCCCAAGAGACCCAGTACTTC.